This T cell receptor (beta chain) was recorded in a study of CD4+ T cells in melanoma. Regarding the study as a whole: Diverse differentiation states were reported for melanoma neoantigen-specific CD4+ T cells. A reported correlation linked neoantigen-specific CD4+ T cells to CD8+, macrophage and B cell function.

Sequencing was performed with immunoSEQ multiplex PCR; in TCRdb, only in-frame clones are kept and a portion is missing. The sample contains 7,300 or so clones, about 50% of which appear only once. As for this clone: What it recognizes is unknown.

The sequenced sample was cells from a culture (not recorded whether cultured in vitro). This clonotype originated in a human donor with melanoma.

The CDR3: CASSPSDRGAFF. The CDR3 DNA reads TGTGCCAGCAGCCCCTCGGACAGGGGGGCTTTCTTT. V is TRBV7-9 and J is TRBJ1-1, with TRBD1 matching 10 bases. V gave up 5 bases and J gave up 11 bases; unmatched junction bases: 5. Germline assignment: CDR1 SEHNR and CDR2 FQNEAQ (reference sequence). CDR3 size: 12 residues.